A single sample is the source of the 3 T cell receptor beta chains below, sequenced in a study of CD8 T cells in Susac syndrome. After extraction with the RNeasy kit, 0.5 to 1 ug of the RNA was reverse transcribed using random hexamers. One entry per CDR3 protein, called by TCRdb with MiXCR from the immunoSEQ multiplex PCR reads. The sample has 95,000 to 150,000 distinct CDR3 sequences, roughly 95% seen once. The source material was CD4+ T cells from PBMCs. The receptor set was obtained from a human donor with Susac syndrome.

The genes are TRBV7-9 and TRBJ2-7; TRBD2 is a possible D gene (6 bases). CDR3 size: 14 residues. V lost 5 bases, J lost 2 bases, and 13 bases lay in between. Germline lookup yields CDR1 SEHNR and CDR2 FQNEAQ (reference sequence). The CDR3 is CASSLSGGAYEQYF. DNA of the CDR3: TGTGCCAGCAGCCTTAGCGGAGGGGCCTACGAGCAGTACTTC.

The chain is built from TRBV19 and TRBJ1-5; 7 bases agree with TRBD1. V lost 1 base to trimming and J lost 4 bases; unmatched junction nucleotides: 4. This CDR3 contains 15 residues. Germline V gene lookup returns CDR1 LNHDA and CDR2 SQIVND (reference sequence). As DNA, the CDR3 is TGTGCCAGTAGTATAGTAGCAGGGGGGAATCAGCCCCAGCATTTT. It yields the protein CASSIVAGGNQPQHF.

This chain links TRBV12-3 or TRBV12-4 with TRBJ2-2; D is unclear. V was clipped by 4 bases and J by 3 bases, with 3 bases between them. The CDR3 is 12 amino acids. In nucleotides, the CDR3 is TGTGCCAGCAGTTCTGACACCGGGGAGCTGTTTTTT. Translated, it gives CASSSDTGELFF.